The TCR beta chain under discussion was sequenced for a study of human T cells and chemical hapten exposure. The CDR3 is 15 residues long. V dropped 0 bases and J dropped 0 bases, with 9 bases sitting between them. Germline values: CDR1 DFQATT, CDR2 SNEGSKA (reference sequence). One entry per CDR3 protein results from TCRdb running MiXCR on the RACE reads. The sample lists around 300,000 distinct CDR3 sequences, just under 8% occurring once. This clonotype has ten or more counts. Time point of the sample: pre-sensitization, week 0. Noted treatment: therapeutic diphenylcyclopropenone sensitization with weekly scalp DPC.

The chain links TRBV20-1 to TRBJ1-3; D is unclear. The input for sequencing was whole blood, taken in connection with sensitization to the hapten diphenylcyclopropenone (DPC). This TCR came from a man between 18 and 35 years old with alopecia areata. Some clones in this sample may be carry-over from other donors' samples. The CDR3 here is CSARDPGGSGNTIYF. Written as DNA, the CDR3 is TGCAGTGCTAGAGACCCGGGCGGCTCTGGAAACACCATATATTTT.